The T cell receptor beta chain described here comes from a study of identifying expanded T cells in peripheral blood. About this clone: As yet, its antigen is unknown.

Using immunoSEQ multiplex PCR, the repertoire was profiled, and TCRdb retains in-frame clones only, with some absent. The top ten clones hold about 16% of a sample with under 130,000 clones, around 89% of them seen once. Trimming took off 5 bases at V and 5 bases at J, with 19 bases between the two ends. The germline V gene encodes CDR1 MDHEN and CDR2 SYDVKM. This CDR3 contains 15 residues. During the collection period, no donor immune events like infections were recorded. Study observations and caveats: Technical replicates showed roughly 1.2 changed clones; approximately 2 weeks 15 to 20; four weeks 19.

The sequenced material came from blood. The receptor was isolated from a person aged 18-70 years in good health. The chain combines TRBV28 with TRBJ2-7; a possible D gene is TRBD1 (6 bases). The CDR3 nucleotides are TGTGCCAGCAGTCCTAGATCAAGGGGGACAAACGAGCAGTACTTC. As protein: CASSPRSRGTNEQYF.